Given below is one TCR beta chain in context. The target antigen is unknown. This entry belongs to a study of cytomegalovirus exposure and HLA in healthy donors. Broader study findings: Later analysis identified several of the most significant clusters that appeared linked to common viral pathogens. Under 20,000 TCR beta sequences were associated with HLA alleles at 0.05 false discovery rate in a later analysis. The authors reported that TCR beta sequences could predict HLA-A and HLA-B alleles. These predictions were accurate for most subjects in the first cohort. An observed cluster of highly shared sequence variants was recorded as a likely sequencing artifact.

The PCR had 60 Vbeta and 13 Jbeta primers. Produced via immunoSEQ multiplex PCR; TCRdb's table is partial and in-frame only. The repertoire holds about 98,000 clones, about 80% seen once, with 3% to 4% in the top ten. The CDR3 totals 14 residues. The germline V gene has CDR1 KGHSH and CDR2 LQKENI. Deletions cut 2 bases from V and 4 bases from J, with 11 bases between. The rearrangement links TRBV18 to TRBJ2-5; D is unresolved. Sequenced: PBMCs. The TCR originated in a female donor in good health and CMV-seropositive. The CDR3 DNA is TGTGCCAGCTCACCAGACATACCCCCAGAGACCCAGTACTTC. Translating gives CASSPDIPPETQYF.